This TCR beta chain originates from a study of PD-L1 blockade in urothelial cancer. In the study overall: At some point between 2013 and 2014 therapy began: atezolizumab 1,200 mg intravenously every 3 weeks.

In the case of this clone: No antigen is known for it.

Time point in this sample: pretreatment peripheral blood. General observations from the study: Improved survival was predicted by pretreatment blood TCR clonality below the median.

The germline V and J ends were trimmed by 0 bases and 13 bases, with 12 bases remaining between them. CDR1 and CDR2 from the germline V gene are MNHNS and SASEGT. The CDR3 loop spans 13 amino acids. TCRdb's table, derived via immunoSEQ multiplex PCR, lists solely in-frame clones and lacks some. Here the sample spans fewer than 60,000 clones, about 85% being singletons. The specimen was PBMCs, collected around atezolizumab (anti-PD-L1) treatment. The chain combines TRBV6-1 with TRBJ2-2; TRBD2 is a possible D gene (5 bases). This TCR was sampled from a man in his sixties or seventies with urothelial cancer. The chain's CDR3 is CASSEARESRLFF. The CDR3 bases are TGTGCCAGCAGTGAAGCAAGGGAGAGTCGGCTGTTTTTT.